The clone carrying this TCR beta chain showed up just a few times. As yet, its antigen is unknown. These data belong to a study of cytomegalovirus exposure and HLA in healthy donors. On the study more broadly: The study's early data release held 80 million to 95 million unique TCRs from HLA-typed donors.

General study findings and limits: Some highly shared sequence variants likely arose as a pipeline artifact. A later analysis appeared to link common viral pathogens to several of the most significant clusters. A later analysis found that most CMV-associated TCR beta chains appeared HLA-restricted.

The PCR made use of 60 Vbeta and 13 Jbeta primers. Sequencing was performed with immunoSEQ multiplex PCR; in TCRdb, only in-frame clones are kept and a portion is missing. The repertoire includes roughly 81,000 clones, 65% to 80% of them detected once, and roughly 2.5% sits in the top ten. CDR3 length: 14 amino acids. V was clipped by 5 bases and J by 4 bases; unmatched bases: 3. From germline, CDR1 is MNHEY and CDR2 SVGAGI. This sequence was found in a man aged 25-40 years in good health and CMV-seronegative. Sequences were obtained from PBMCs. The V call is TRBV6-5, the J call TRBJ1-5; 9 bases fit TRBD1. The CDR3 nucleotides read TGTGCCAGCAGTACCGGGACAGGGAATCAGCCCCAGCATTTT. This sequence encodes CASSTGTGNQPQHF.